The 27 T cell receptor beta chains in this list originate from one sample, sequenced in a study of T cells and copy number aberrations in small-cell lung cancer. Only in-frame clones appear in the TCRdb table, and some are missing; sequencing was by immunoSEQ multiplex PCR. The data show about 2,600 clones, around 82% seen once. Sequencing input: normal tissue next to the tumor. The receptor source for this set is a man in his sixties or seventies with small cell lung cancer.

The V gene is TRBV5-6, the J gene TRBJ2-3; 8 bases are a match to TRBD1. Per germline, CDR1 SGHDT and CDR2 YYEEEE. The CDR3 is 14 residues long. The V and J ends lost 4 bases and 4 bases, in that order; junction bases with no gene match: 5. The chain's CDR3 is CASSADRVADTQYF. The CDR3, as DNA: TGTGCCAGCAGCGCGGACAGGGTAGCAGATACGCAGTATTTT.

The chain has TRBV2 and TRBJ1-1; D uncertain. CDR3 length: 13 amino acids. V dropped 1 base and J dropped 1 base, with 4 bases sitting between them. The V gene's germline CDR1 is SNHLY and CDR2 FYNNEI. The CDR3 sequence: CASSEEGNTEAFF. For the CDR3, the DNA is TGTGCCAGCAGTGAAGAGGGGAACACTGAAGCTTTCTTT.

The chain uses TRBV5-5 and TRBJ1-4; 9 bases map to TRBD1. The CDR3 is 16 amino acids. Looked up from germline, CDR1 is SGHKS and CDR2 is YYEKEE (reference sequence). The J segment lost 7 bases and the V segment lost 4 bases, leaving 11 bases of the junction unmatched. CDR3 loop: CASSLRGQGTREKLFF. CDR3 in DNA: TGTGCCAGCAGCCTGCGAGGACAGGGGACCCGTGAAAAACTGTTTTTT.

J is TRBJ2-1 and V is TRBV2, with 8 positions matching TRBD2. Germline V CDR1 and CDR2: SNHLY, FYNNEI. With V trimmed by 4 bases and J by 7 bases, 6 bases remained unmatched. The length of the CDR3 is 14 residues. CDR3 DNA sequence: TGTGCCAGCAGTGTATCGTCTAGCGGGAATGAGCAGTTCTTC. This translates into CASSVSSSGNEQFF. The entire variable domain, with the rest obtained from reference TRBV2 and TRBJ2-1, is as follows: EPEVTQTPSHQVTQMGQEVILRCVPISNHLYFYWYRQILGQKVEFLVSFYNNEISEKSEIFDDQFSVERPDGSNFTLKIRSTKLEDSAMYFCASSVSSSGNEQFFGPGTRLTVL.

The chain couples TRBV7-2 to TRBJ2-7; TRBD1 is a possible D gene (5 bases). V lost 1 base and J 4 bases, leaving 8 bases between the germline ends. The CDR3 extends over 13 amino acids. CDR1 is SGHTA, CDR2 FQGNSA, per germline. DNA of the CDR3: TGTGCCAGCAGCTTAGGCAGGGCTTACGAGCAGTACTTC. It is translated as CASSLGRAYEQYF.

The chain joins TRBV29-1 to TRBJ1-1; D is unclear. V lost 5 bases and J 2 bases, leaving 15 bases between the germline ends. The CDR3 is 14 amino acids. Germline lookup yields CDR1 SQVTM and CDR2 ANQGSEA. In nucleotides, the CDR3 is TGCAGCGTTCGTAGGCTGTTCTACAACACTGAAGCTTTCTTT. Protein: CSVRRLFYNTEAFF.

The rearrangement joins TRBV27 to TRBJ1-2; D gene ambiguous. V lost 7 bases to trimming and J lost 4 bases, with 22 bases between them. Germline values: CDR1 MNHEY, CDR2 SMNVEV (reference sequence). This CDR3 spans 16 amino acids. CDR3 coding DNA: TGTGCCAGCACCAATTTTAGGAACAGCAACAGCTATGGCTACACCTTC. This translates into CASTNFRNSNSYGYTF.

The chain carries TRBV6-5 and TRBJ2-7; the match to TRBD2 covers 10 bases. The CDR3 spans 15 residues. The junction had 3 bases not matched to a gene; V was cut back by 2 bases and J by 2 bases. The germline V gene has CDR1 MNHEY and CDR2 SVGAGI. As DNA, the CDR3 is TGTGCCAGCAGTTACGGACTAGCGGATACCTACGAGCAGTACGTC. As protein: CASSYGLADTYEQYV.

The V gene is TRBV9, the J gene TRBJ2-7, with 8 positions matching TRBD2. V lost 0 bases to trimming and J lost 7 bases; unmatched junction nucleotides: 6. The CDR3 is 14 amino acids. In germline, CDR1 is SGDLS, CDR2 YYNGEE. CDR3 loop: CASSVAGGLKEQYF. CDR3 DNA: TGTGCCAGCAGCGTAGCGGGGGGGCTAAAAGAGCAGTACTTC. Combining the CDR3 with reference TRBV9 and TRBJ2-7 gives the whole variable domain DSGVTQTPKHLITATGQRVTLRCSPRSGDLSVYWYQQSLDQGLQFLIQYYNGEERAKGNILERFSAQQFPDLHSELNLSSLELGDSALYFCASSVAGGLKEQYFGPGTRLTVT.

The chain recombines TRBV10-3 with TRBJ1-5; no reliable D call. CDR3 length equals 13 residues. Germline assignment: CDR1 ENHRY and CDR2 SYGVKD. The V end was cut by 6 bases, the J end by 0 bases, with 6 bases between. Here the CDR3 reads CAIRGYSNQPQHF. CDR3 bases: TGTGCCATCAGGGGGTATAGCAATCAGCCCCAGCATTTT.

The rearrangement links TRBV5-1 to TRBJ1-1, with D possibly matching TRBD1 (5 bases). Germline-derived CDR1 and CDR2 are SGHRS and YFSETQ. This CDR3 spans 16 amino acids. V lost 0 bases to trimming and J lost 5 bases, with 17 bases between them. CDR3 loop: CASSLVRGTKQTEAFF. In nucleotides, the CDR3 is TGCGCCAGCAGCTTGGTTAGGGGAACGAAACAAACTGAAGCTTTCTTT. Using reference TRBV5-1 and TRBJ1-1 for the parts outside the CDR3, the full variable domain is KAGVTQTPRYLIKTRGQQVTLSCSPISGHRSVSWYQQTPGQGLQFLFEYFSETQRNKGNFPGRFSGRQFSNSRSEMNVSTLELGDSALYLCASSLVRGTKQTEAFFGQGTRLTVV.

The chain recombines TRBV7-9 with TRBJ1-6, with D uncertain. The CDR3 has 15 residues. Germline V gene data show CDR1 as SEHNR and CDR2 as FQNEAQ (reference sequence). V lost 1 base, J lost 5 bases, and 9 bases lay in between. CDR3 sequence (DNA): TGTGCCAGCAGCTTAGTTGGGGAAGATAATTCACCCCTCCACTTT. Amino acid sequence: CASSLVGEDNSPLHF.

For the CDR3, the DNA is TGCGCCAGCAGCTCCTGGGAGGTAGAAACAATGAACACTGAAGCTTTCTTT. It codes for CASSSWEVETMNTEAFF. The chain combines TRBV5-1 with TRBJ1-1; D is undetermined. Trimming cost V 3 bases and J 0 bases, with 18 bases left between them. Looked up from germline, CDR1 is SGHRS and CDR2 is YFSETQ. The CDR3 extends over 17 amino acids.

This chain uses TRBV27 with TRBJ1-2; D call uncertain. Trimming removed 3 bases at V and 5 bases at J, with 13 bases between. The CDR3 totals 14 residues. Per the germline V gene, CDR1 is MNHEY and CDR2 is SMNVEV (reference sequence). The CDR3: CASSLRDSGYGYTF. The CDR3 DNA sequence: TGTGCCAGCAGTTTGCGGGATTCCGGTTATGGCTACACCTTC.

The chain couples TRBV7-6 to TRBJ1-2, with TRBD1 matching over 9 bases. CDR1 and CDR2 from the germline V gene are SGHVS and FNYEAQ. This CDR3 contains 13 residues. V shed 3 bases, J shed 8 bases, and the junction held 4 bases outside the gene matches. CDR3 in amino acids: CASSFETGGGYTF. The DNA of the CDR3 is TGTGCCAGCAGCTTCGAGACAGGGGGAGGCTACACCTTC.

This clone was seen a handful of times. This chain connects TRBV10-3 to TRBJ2-2, with 9 positions matching TRBD1. The germline V gene has CDR1 ENHRY and CDR2 SYGVKD. This CDR3 has 16 amino acids. Trimming cost V 4 bases and J 1 base; bases outside gene matches: 4. Here the CDR3 DNA reads TGTGCCATCAGTGTTGGGACAGGGATGAACACCGGGGAGCTGTTTTTT. Its protein is CAISVGTGMNTGELFF.

This clone has just a few counts. This rearrangement joins TRBV11-3 to TRBJ1-1; 9 positions match TRBD1. The V gene's germline CDR1 is SGHNT and CDR2 YENEEA. The trim removed 5 bases at V and 3 bases at J, leaving 4 bases unmatched. The CDR3 consists of 14 residues. The CDR3 is CASSIRDRDTEAFF. CDR3 nucleotide sequence: TGTGCCAGCAGCATCCGGGACAGGGACACTGAAGCTTTCTTT.

The chain recombines TRBV2 with TRBJ2-3, with D possibly called TRBD1 or TRBD2 (6 bases each). This CDR3 is 15 amino acids long. Trimming left V 4 bases short and J 4 bases short, with 15 bases between. Looked up from germline, CDR1 is SNHLY and CDR2 is FYNNEI. The CDR3 DNA reads TGTGCCAGCAGTGTTGGGGGGCTGGGGGCAGATACGCAGTATTTT. Translation: CASSVGGLGADTQYF.

V is TRBV7-9 and J is TRBJ1-2; no reliable D call. This CDR3 has 12 residues. Trimming removed 7 bases at V and 0 bases at J, with 6 bases between. Germline V lookup: CDR1 SEHNR, CDR2 FQNEAQ (reference sequence). The CDR3 region has the DNA TGTGCCAGCACAGGCTCTAACTATGGCTACACCTTC. Protein sequence: CASTGSNYGYTF.

The chain uses TRBV6-5 and TRBJ1-3; D perhaps matches TRBD1 (6 bases). V shed 2 bases and J shed 3 bases, with 8 bases lying between them. The CDR3 has 14 residues. The germline V gene encodes CDR1 MNHEY and CDR2 SVGAGI. The CDR3 region has the DNA TGTGCCAGCAGTTACGGGACACTTGGAAACACCATATATTTT. Its translation: CASSYGTLGNTIYF.

The rearrangement joins TRBV4-2 to TRBJ2-1; D is uncertain. Per germline, CDR1 LGHNA and CDR2 YNFKEQ. This CDR3 contains 15 residues. V dropped 3 bases and J dropped 4 bases, with 13 bases sitting between them. The CDR3: CASSQEATLYNEQFF. The CDR3 nucleotides read TGTGCCAGCAGCCAGGAAGCTACCCTGTACAATGAGCAGTTCTTC.

The rearrangement joins TRBV7-9 to TRBJ2-3, with D maybe TRBD2 (8 bases). This CDR3 is 15 amino acids long. The V end was cut by 8 bases, the J end by 2 bases, with 17 bases between. Germline CDR1 is SEHNR and CDR2 is FQNEAQ (reference sequence). The CDR3 nucleotides read TGTGCCAGCGGGACGGGAGGGGGCACCACAGATACGCAGTATTTT. Encoded protein: CASGTGGGTTDTQYF.

The chain couples TRBV19 to TRBJ1-4, with 7 bases that match TRBD1. Germline CDR1 and CDR2: LNHDA and SQIVND (reference sequence). J lost 7 bases, V lost 8 bases, and 10 bases had no gene match. The CDR3 contains 14 residues. The CDR3 reads CASARQGVGEKLFF. The CDR3 bases are TGTGCCAGTGCACGGCAGGGGGTAGGTGAAAAACTGTTTTTT. Combining the CDR3 with reference TRBV19 and TRBJ1-4 gives the whole variable domain DGGITQSPKYLFRKEGQNVTLSCEQNLNHDAMYWYRQDPGQGLRLIYYSQIVNDFQKGDIAEGYSVSREKKESFPLTVTSAQKNPTAFYLCASARQGVGEKLFFGSGTQLSVL.

This clone appeared a few times. The gene calls are TRBV4-1 and TRBJ2-7; TRBD1 matches at 7 bases. This CDR3 has 16 residues. Germline CDR1 reads MGHRA; CDR2 reads YSYEKL. Trimming took 2 bases from V and 0 from J; bases not matched to a gene: 7. The CDR3 region is CASSQLDRADSYEQYV. The CDR3 DNA reads TGCGCCAGCAGCCAACTAGACAGGGCCGACTCCTACGAGCAGTACGTC.

The CDR3 sequence: CASSYGLASGDEQFF. In nucleotides, the CDR3 is TGTGCCAGCTCTTACGGACTAGCGTCTGGCGATGAGCAGTTCTTC. V and J are TRBV18 and TRBJ2-1, with TRBD2 identical over 9 bases. Germline V gene lookup returns CDR1 KGHSH and CDR2 LQKENI. V lost 6 bases and J lost 8; bases outside the gene matches: 11. The CDR3 contains 15 residues.

This chain uses TRBV5-4 with TRBJ2-7, with D perhaps matching TRBD2 (5 bases). Germline-derived CDR1 and CDR2 are SGHNT and YYREEE (reference sequence). The V gene lost 3 bases and the J gene lost 6 bases, with 7 bases spanning the gap. There are 11 residues in the CDR3. CDR3 sequence (DNA): TGTGCCAGCAGCTCCAGCGGCGAGCAGTACTTC. It translates to CASSSSGEQYF.

This clone was seen only a few times. The V and J genes are TRBV29-1 and TRBJ1-1; D might be TRBD1 (6 bases). V was cut by 7 bases and J by 1 base, with 10 bases left in between. The CDR3 is 12 residues long. The germline V gene encodes CDR1 SQVTM and CDR2 ANQGSEA. In DNA, the CDR3 is TGCAGCGGGGACAAATCGAACACTGAAGCTTTCTTT. Translated: CSGDKSNTEAFF.